The 11 T cell receptor beta chains reported below all come from one sample, sequenced in a study of graft-versus-host responses after intestinal transplantation (dated by TCRdb to the early 2020s). Library preparation employed the immunoSEQ multiplex PCR assay. TCRdb limited this immuneACCESS table to in-frame rearrangements with V and J called. A share of clones is missing; checked studies link under half to unresolved V genes, and the rest is unexplained. Across this sample there are more than 85,000 clones, with 92% seen only once. Of the sample, approximately 0.064% falls within the top ten clones. What the time point label conveys for this sample: cells obtained before transplantation from donor or recipient. Their target antigens are unknown. Source: unstimulated CD8+ T cells sorted from spleen or lymph node cells, taken before transplant. These receptors came from a human donor who was the organ donor for an intestinal transplant.

This chain links TRBV9 with TRBJ1-2; D is possibly TRBD1 (6 bases). V dropped 0 bases and J dropped 0 bases, with 15 bases sitting between them. The CDR3 consists of 17 residues. CDR1 is SGDLS and CDR2 is YYNGEE in the germline V gene. The chain's CDR3 is CASSVADSSFTNYGYTF. CDR3 nucleotides: TGTGCCAGCAGCGTAGCGGACAGTTCTTTCACTAACTATGGCTACACCTTC. The full variable domain, in which reference TRBV9 and TRBJ1-2 provide the parts outside the CDR3, is DSGVTQTPKHLITATGQRVTLRCSPRSGDLSVYWYQQSLDQGLQFLIQYYNGEERAKGNILERFSAQQFPDLHSELNLSSLELGDSALYFCASSVADSSFTNYGYTFGSGTRLTVV.

The J gene is TRBJ1-2, the V gene TRBV6-1; the match to TRBD1 covers 8 bases. The CDR3 totals 15 residues. CDR1 and CDR2 from the germline V gene are MNHNS and SASEGT. Trimming at V came to 5 bases and at J to 8 bases, leaving 13 bases not matched to a gene. CDR3 coding DNA: TGTGCCAGCAGTACGGACAGGGCCAGCGCTGAGGGCTACACCTTC. It translates to CASSTDRASAEGYTF.

The gene calls are TRBV6-5 and TRBJ1-2; D not certain. The CDR3 length is 15 residues. Trimming removed 5 bases at V and 5 bases at J, with 18 bases between. Germline-derived CDR1 and CDR2 are MNHEY and SVGAGI. This CDR3 reads CASSPTPGSAYGYTF. CDR3 DNA: TGTGCCAGCAGTCCTACACCGGGATCCGCTTATGGCTACACCTTC.

J is TRBJ2-5 and V is TRBV5-4; TRBD2 matches at 11 bases. The CDR3 extends over 18 amino acids. After removal of 4 bases from V and 6 bases from J, the junction contained 17 bases not matched to a gene. The germline CDR1 and CDR2 sequences are SGHNT and YYREEE (reference sequence). The CDR3 region is CASSTGQGIAGGKKTQYF. In DNA form, the CDR3 reads TGTGCCAGCAGCACCGGCCAGGGGATAGCGGGGGGGAAAAAGACCCAGTACTTC.

This clone appeared a single time. The genes are TRBV11-2 and TRBJ2-5, with 7 nucleotides matching TRBD1. The J call may be wrong; the DNA end is better matched by TRBJ2-7. There are 15 residues in the CDR3. CDR1 is SGHAT, CDR2 FQNNGV, per germline. The CDR3, as DNA: TGTGCCAGCAGCTTAACAGTCGGGACAGTCTACGAGCAGTACTTC. Translation: CASSLTVGTVYEQYF.

This chain links TRBV30 with TRBJ2-7; a weak D match, TRBD2 (5 bases). This CDR3 region has 14 residues. CDR1 GTSNPN and CDR2 SVGIG come from the germline V gene (reference sequence). The V end lost 0 bases, the J end lost 2 bases, and 11 bases lay between the germline ends. CDR3 loop: CAWSVLAGAYEQYF. The CDR3 nucleotides are TGTGCCTGGAGTGTCCTAGCCGGGGCCTACGAGCAGTACTTC.

The rearrangement uses TRBV5-1 and TRBJ2-2, with D possibly being TRBD1 (5 bases). The CDR3 is 15 residues long. Per the germline V gene, CDR1 is SGHRS and CDR2 is YFSETQ. Trimming shortened V by 1 base and J by 6 bases, and 13 bases separated the two germline ends. The CDR3 loop is CASSLSGYRPGELFF. The CDR3 DNA follows: TGCGCCAGCAGCTTGTCGGGCTACAGGCCCGGGGAGCTGTTTTTT.

The chain links TRBV5-6 to TRBJ2-3; D unresolved. This CDR3 comprises 15 residues. Per the germline V gene, CDR1 is SGHDT and CDR2 is YYEEEE. V was pared by 2 bases and J by 1 base, with 11 bases between. The CDR3 DNA reads as TGTGCCAGCAGCTTTGGGCTACCTGGCACAGATACGCAGTATTTT. Translated, it gives CASSFGLPGTDTQYF. Full variable domain (missing parts from reference TRBV5-6 and TRBJ2-3): DAGVTQSPTHLIKTRGQQVTLRCSPKSGHDTVSWYQQALGQGPQFIFQYYEEEERQRGNFPDRFSGHQFPNYSSELNVNALLLGDSALYLCASSFGLPGTDTQYFGPGTRLTVL.

In its sample, this clone was seen once. The CDR3 is CASTTGSTEAFF. CDR3 sequence (DNA): TGTGCCAGTACGACAGGGAGTACTGAAGCTTTCTTT. V usage is TRBV25-1 and J usage is TRBJ1-1; 7 bases agree with TRBD1. Germline V lookup: CDR1 MGHDK, CDR2 SYGVNS. The CDR3 has 12 amino acids. V shed 9 bases and J 5 bases; nucleotides not matched to a gene: 6.

The chain employs TRBV5-6 and TRBJ1-2; D perhaps matches TRBD1 (6 bases). V was trimmed by 2 bases and J by 8 bases, leaving 19 bases between them. This CDR3 has 15 residues. Per the germline V gene, CDR1 is SGHDT and CDR2 is YYEEEE. The CDR3 is CASSFRQVPLPGYTF. The CDR3 region has the DNA TGTGCCAGCAGCTTCCGACAGGTCCCATTGCCCGGCTACACCTTC.

This chain joins TRBV23-1 and TRBJ1-5; D is perhaps TRBD1 (6 bases). TRBV23-1 is reported as an ORF; its role is uncertain. The CDR3 extends over 22 amino acids. Trimming pared 4 bases from V and 4 bases from J, leaving 35 bases between. As DNA, the CDR3 is TGCGCCAGCAGTCCCCTAGAACCCCCACAGGGCCCCCGGACACAGACGAATCAGCCCCAGCATTTT. It translates to CASSPLEPPQGPRTQTNQPQHF.